This T cell receptor beta chain was documented in a study of regulatory T cells in long-lasting Graves disease. The wider study: Graves' patients who were just diagnosed had used antithyroid drugs for under 3 months.

Whole-study findings and limits: Sharing of public clonotypes was greater in persistent patients (under 3,000) than in new patients (roughly 1,000). Persistent disease showed a preference for TRBV28, TRBJ1-2 and TRBJ2-5.

Through Arm-PCR of CDR3 regions and iRepertoire HTBI primers, TCR beta libraries were built. TCRdb re-called the multiplex PCR reads with MiXCR, one entry per CDR3 protein. The sample holds 350,000 to 450,000 distinct CDR3 sequences, approximately 16% seen once. The CDR3 runs 14 residues. V gave up 6 bases and J gave up 3 bases, with 14 bases separating them. Germline V gives CDR1 SNHLY, CDR2 FYNNEI. About this clonotype itself: Its antigen remains unidentified.

Time point described: newly diagnosed GD, antithyroid drugs for less than 3 months. TCR sequences were obtained from RNA taken from PBMCs. These sequences were also reported in another study, on T cells in Graves' hyperthyroidism and ophthalmopathy. This second study notes: Hyperthyroidism, newly diagnosed and lasting under 2 months, affected patients aged 18 to 65.

The sample was peripheral blood mononuclear cells (PBMCs), taken at new diagnosis, from a patient treated with antithyroid drugs. The sequence derives from a man in his forties with Graves disease. J is TRBJ2-5 and V is TRBV2; a possible D gene is TRBD1 (6 bases). CDR3 in DNA: TGTGCCAGCAGGGAGGCGGACAGAAAAGAGACCCAGTACTTC. It specifies CASREADRKETQYF.